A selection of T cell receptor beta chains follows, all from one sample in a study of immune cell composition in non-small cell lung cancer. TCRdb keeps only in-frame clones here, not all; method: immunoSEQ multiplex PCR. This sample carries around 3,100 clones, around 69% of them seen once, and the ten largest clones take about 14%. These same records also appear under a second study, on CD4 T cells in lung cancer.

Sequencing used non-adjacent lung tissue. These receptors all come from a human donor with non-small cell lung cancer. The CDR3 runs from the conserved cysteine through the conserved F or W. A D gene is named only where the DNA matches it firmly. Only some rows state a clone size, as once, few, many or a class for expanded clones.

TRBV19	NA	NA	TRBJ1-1	CASSWGGSNTEAFF	TGTGCCAGTAGTTGGGGGGGCAGTAACACTGAAGCTTTCTTT
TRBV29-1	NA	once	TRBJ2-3	CSVDGGLGDTQYF	TGCAGCGTTGACGGGGGGCTGGGAGATACGCAGTATTTT
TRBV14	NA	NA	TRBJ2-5	CASSRRRDSKETQYF	TGTGCCAGCAGCCGACGCCGGGACTCCAAAGAGACCCAGTACTTC
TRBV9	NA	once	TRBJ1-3	CASSPRRQAGSGNTIYF	TGTGCCAGCAGCCCAAGGCGACAGGCAGGCTCTGGAAACACCATATATTTT
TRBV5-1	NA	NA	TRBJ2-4	CASSFGSKNIQYF	TGCGCCAGCAGCTTCGGGAGCAAAAACATTCAGTACTTC
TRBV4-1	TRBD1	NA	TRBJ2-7	CASSQDSYRGRSYEQYF	TGCGCCAGCAGCCAAGACTCCTACAGGGGAAGGTCCTACGAGCAGTACTTC
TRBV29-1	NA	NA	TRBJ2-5	CSVGSAQYF	TGCAGCGTTGGTTCGGCCCAGTACTTC
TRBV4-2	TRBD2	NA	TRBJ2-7	CASSQDVAGASGEQYF	TGTGCCAGCAGCCAAGATGTAGCGGGAGCTTCCGGCGAGCAGTACTTC
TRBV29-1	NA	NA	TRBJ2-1	CSVEYEGQFF	TGCAGCGTTGAATATGAGGGGCAGTTCTTC
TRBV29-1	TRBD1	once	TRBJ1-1	CSVGGGMNTEAFF	TGCAGCGTAGGAGGGGGCATGAACACTGAAGCTTTCTTT
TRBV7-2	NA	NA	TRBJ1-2	CASSLVGGLDYGYTF	TGTGCCAGCAGCTTAGTGGGGGGGCTTGACTATGGCTACACCTTC
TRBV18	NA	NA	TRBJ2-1	CASSPWGVGEQFF	TGTGCCAGCTCACCATGGGGCGTCGGTGAGCAGTTCTTC
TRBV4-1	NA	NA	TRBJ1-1	CASSQDRYRANTEAFF	TGCGCCAGCAGCCAAGATCGGTACCGAGCGAACACTGAAGCTTTCTTT
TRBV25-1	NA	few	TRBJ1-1	CASSAAGPNTEAFF	TGTGCCAGCAGTGCCGCGGGACCGAACACTGAAGCTTTCTTT
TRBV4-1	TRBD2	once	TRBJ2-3	CASSQEVGGSTDTQYF	TGCGCCAGCAGCCAAGAGGTCGGGGGGAGCACAGATACGCAGTATTTT
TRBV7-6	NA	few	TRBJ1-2	CASSLQGGDYGYTF	TGTGCCAGCAGCTTACAGGGCGGTGACTATGGCTACACCTTC
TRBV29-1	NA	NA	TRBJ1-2	CSVIHRGMYGYTF	TGCAGCGTTATCCATCGGGGAATGTATGGCTACACCTTC
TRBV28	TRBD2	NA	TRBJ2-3	CASSTGLGRGVSTDTQYF	TGTGCCAGCAGTACGGGACTAGGGCGGGGGGTGAGCACAGATACGCAGTATTTT
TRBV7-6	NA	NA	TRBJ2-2	CASSSLGGYTGELFF	TGTGCCAGCAGCTCGTTAGGGGGTTACACCGGGGAGCTGTTTTTT
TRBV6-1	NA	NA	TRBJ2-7	CASQNSEGVSYEQYF	TGTGCCAGCCAAAATTCAGAGGGGGTCTCCTACGAGCAGTACTTC
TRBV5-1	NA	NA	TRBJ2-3	CASSRLTDASTDTQYF	TGCGCCAGCAGCCGGTTGACAGACGCTAGCACAGATACGCAGTATTTT
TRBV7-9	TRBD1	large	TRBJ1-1	CASSLSAGTGWTEAFF	TGTGCCAGCAGCTTATCCGCCGGGACAGGGTGGACTGAAGCTTTCTTT
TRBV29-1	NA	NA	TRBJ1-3	CSVLTGNTIYF	TGCAGCGTCCTGACAGGAAACACCATATATTTT